This entry is about one T cell receptor beta chain. Its matching antigen is unknown. This CDR3 region has 15 residues. Trimming pared 0 bases from V and 6 bases from J, leaving 14 bases between. From germline, CDR1 is WSHSY and CDR2 SAAADI. This sample is drawn from a study of shared clonotypes between healthy human individuals. About the study: Contributing individuals were a couple of females and a few males aged 18 to 49. The study's findings and limits: Naive subsets generally exceeded memory subsets in estimated richness. Across several donors, naive CD4 shared roughly 5.2%, naive CD8 3% to 3.5%, memory CD4 approximately 2.5%, memory CD8 0.4% to 0.5%.

Here immunoSEQ multiplex PCR was the method, and the copy in TCRdb shows in-frame clones only, minus some. The table includes about a million clones, approximately 77% detected once. Only Caucasian adults living in Nashville, Tennessee served as donors. The rearrangement joins TRBV10-2 to TRBJ1-1, with unresolved D. The sequenced sample consisted of memory CD4+ T cells from PBMCs. The sample's subset: CD45RA-negative fraction. This sequence was found in a man aged 18 to 35 in good health. Some clones in this sample may be carry-over from other donors' samples. Here the CDR3 DNA reads TGCGCCAGCAGTGAGTCGATAAGTGTGGTCTCTGAAGCTTTCTTT. It encodes CASSESISVVSEAFF.